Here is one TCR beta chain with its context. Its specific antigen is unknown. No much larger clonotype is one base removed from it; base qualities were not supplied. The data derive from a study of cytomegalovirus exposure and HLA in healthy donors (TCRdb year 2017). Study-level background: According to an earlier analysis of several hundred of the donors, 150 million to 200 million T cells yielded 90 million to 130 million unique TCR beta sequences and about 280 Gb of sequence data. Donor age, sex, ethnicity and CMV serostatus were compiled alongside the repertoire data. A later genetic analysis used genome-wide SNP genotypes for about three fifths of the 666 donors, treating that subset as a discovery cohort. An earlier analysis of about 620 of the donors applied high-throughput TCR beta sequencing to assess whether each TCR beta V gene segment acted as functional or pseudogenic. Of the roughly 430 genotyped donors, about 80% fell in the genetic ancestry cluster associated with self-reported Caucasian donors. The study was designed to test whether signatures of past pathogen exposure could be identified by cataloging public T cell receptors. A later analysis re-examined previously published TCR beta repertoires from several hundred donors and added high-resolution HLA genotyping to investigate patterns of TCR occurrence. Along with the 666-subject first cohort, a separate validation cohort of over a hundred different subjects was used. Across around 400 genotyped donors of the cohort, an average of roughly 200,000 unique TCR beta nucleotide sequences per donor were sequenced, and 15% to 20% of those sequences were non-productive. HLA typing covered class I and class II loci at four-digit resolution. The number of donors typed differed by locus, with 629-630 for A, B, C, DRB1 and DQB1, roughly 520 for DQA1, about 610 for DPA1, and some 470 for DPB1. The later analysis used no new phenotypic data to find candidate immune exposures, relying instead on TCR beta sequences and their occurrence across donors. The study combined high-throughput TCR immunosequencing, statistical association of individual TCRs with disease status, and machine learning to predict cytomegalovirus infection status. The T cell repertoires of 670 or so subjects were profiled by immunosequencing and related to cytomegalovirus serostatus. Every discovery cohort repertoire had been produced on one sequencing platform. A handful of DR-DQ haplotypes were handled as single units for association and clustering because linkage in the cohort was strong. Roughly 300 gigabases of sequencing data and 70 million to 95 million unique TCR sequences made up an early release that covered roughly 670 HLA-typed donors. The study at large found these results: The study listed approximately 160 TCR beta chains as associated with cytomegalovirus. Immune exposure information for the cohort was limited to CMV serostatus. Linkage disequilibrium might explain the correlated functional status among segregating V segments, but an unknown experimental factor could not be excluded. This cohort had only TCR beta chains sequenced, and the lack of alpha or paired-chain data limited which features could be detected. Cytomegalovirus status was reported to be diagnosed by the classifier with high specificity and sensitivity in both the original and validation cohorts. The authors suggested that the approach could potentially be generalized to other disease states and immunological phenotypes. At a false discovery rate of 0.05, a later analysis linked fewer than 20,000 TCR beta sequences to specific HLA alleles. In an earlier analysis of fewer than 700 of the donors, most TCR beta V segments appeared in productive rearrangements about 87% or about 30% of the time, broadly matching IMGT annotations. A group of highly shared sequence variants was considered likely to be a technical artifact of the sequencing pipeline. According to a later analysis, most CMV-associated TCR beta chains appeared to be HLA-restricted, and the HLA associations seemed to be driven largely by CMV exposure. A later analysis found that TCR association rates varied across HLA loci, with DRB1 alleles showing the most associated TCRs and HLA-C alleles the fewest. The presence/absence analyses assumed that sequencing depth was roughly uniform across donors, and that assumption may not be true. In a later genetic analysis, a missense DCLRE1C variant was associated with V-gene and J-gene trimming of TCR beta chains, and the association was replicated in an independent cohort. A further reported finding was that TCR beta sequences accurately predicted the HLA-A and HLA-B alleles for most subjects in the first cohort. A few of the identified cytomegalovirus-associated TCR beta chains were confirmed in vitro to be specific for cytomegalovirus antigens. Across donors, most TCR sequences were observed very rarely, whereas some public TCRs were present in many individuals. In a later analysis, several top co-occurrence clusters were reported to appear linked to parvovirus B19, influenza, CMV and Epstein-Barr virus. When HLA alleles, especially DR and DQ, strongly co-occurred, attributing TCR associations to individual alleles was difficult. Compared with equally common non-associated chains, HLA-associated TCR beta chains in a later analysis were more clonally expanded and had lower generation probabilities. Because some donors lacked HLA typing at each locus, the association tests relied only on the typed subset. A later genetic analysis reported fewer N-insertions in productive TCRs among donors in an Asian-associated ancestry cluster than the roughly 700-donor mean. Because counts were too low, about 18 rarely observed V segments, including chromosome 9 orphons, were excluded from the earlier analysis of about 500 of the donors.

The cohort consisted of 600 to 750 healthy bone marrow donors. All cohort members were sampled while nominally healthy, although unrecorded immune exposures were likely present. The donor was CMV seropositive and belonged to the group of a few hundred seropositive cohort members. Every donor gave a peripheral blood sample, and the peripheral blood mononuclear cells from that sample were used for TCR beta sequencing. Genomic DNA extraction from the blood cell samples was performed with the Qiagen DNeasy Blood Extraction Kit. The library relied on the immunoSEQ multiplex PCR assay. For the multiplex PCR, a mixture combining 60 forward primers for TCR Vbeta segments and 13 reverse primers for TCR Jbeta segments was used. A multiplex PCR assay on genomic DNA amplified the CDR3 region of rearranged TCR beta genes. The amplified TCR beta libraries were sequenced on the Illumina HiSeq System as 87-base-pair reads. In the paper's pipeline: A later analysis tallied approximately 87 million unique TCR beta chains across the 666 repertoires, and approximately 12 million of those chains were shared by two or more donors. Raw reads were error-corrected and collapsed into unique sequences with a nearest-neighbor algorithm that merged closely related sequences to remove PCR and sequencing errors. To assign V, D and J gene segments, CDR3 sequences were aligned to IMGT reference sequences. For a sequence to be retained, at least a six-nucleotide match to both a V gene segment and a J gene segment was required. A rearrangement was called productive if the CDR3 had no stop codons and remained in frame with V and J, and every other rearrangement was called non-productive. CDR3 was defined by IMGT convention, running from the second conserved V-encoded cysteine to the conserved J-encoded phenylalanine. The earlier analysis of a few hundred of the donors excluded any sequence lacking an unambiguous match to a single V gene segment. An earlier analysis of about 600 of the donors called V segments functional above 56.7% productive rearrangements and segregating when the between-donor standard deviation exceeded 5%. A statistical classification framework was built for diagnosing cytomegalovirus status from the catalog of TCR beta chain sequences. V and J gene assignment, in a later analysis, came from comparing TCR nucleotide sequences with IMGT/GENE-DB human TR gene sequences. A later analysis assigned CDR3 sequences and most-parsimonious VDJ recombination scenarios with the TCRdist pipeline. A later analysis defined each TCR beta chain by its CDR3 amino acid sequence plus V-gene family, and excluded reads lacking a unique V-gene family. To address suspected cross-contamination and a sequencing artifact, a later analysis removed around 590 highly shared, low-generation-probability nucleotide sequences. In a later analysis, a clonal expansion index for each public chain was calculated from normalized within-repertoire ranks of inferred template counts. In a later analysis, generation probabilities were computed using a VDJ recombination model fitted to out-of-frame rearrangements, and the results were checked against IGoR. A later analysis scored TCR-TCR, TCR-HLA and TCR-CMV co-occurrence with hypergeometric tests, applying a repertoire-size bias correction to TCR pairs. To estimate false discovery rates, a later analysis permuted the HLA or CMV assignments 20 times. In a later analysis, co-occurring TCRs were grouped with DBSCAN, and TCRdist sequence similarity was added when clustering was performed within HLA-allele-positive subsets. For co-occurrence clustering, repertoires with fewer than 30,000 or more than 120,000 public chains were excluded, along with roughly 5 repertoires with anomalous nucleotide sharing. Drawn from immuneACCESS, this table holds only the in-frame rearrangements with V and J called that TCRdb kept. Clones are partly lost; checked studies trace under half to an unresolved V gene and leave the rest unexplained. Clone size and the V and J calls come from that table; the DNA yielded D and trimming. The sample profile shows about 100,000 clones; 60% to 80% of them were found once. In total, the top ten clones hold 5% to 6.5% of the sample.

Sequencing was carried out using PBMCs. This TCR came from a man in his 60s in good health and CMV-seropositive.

The sequenced DNA is TGTGCCAGCAGCTTGAGGAGCGGTGAGCAGTTCTTC. Its protein product is CASSLRSGEQFF. The V gene is TRBV7-9 and the J gene is TRBJ2-1; 5 matching bases give a weak D call of TRBD2. The trim is 3 bases for V and 9 bases for J, with a gap of 9 bases between the germline ends. In the germline V gene (reference sequence), CDR1 corresponds to SEHNR and CDR2 to FQNEAQ. The CDR3 sequence holds 12 residues, the cysteine and phenylalanine included. The read is trimmed to its CDR3 DNA, 36 bases read in frame from base 1.